This T cell receptor (beta chain) was recorded in a study of identical twins. Study observations and caveats: Findings came from cross-sectional statistics, without long-term follow-up of donors. Low generation probability was overrepresented in out-of-frame alpha sequences shared by twins. For cord blood, abundant beta clonotypes had fewer insertions, unlike memory repertoires, which showed none.

TCRdb used MiXCR to reprocess the 5' RACE reads, holding one entry per CDR3 protein. The sample lists around 960,000 distinct CDR3 sequences, 9% to 15% occurring once. This clonotype was picked up a small number of times. Antigen specificity is unknown. The data also belong to a second study, concerning yellow fever vaccine responses in identical twins. That source adds: Twins' vaccine T cell responses were reported to seem partly convergent and partly personalized.

Input material: PBMCs. This clonotype originated in a woman aged 18-29 years in good health.

CDR3 sequence (DNA): TGTGCCAGCAGCTTGGCGGTGCAGGGGGCGAACGGGGCCAACGTCCTGACTTTC. Its translation is CASSLAVQGANGANVLTF. This chain joins TRBV5-5 and TRBJ2-6, with TRBD1 matching 8 bases. J gave up 4 bases and V 0 bases, and 9 bases lay outside the gene matches. Germline V CDR1 and CDR2: SGHKS, YYEKEE (reference sequence). The CDR3 covers 18 residues.